Below are 6 T cell receptor beta chains sequenced from a single sample in a study of beta chain features in type 1 diabetes (dated by TCRdb to about 2018). The method behind the library was the immunoSEQ multiplex PCR assay. The entire isolated RNA was reverse transcribed using the High Capacity cDNA Reverse Transcription Kit, and thus expressed TCRB transcripts were sequenced. TCRdb provides this immuneACCESS table in a form limited to in-frame rearrangements. Some clones are lacking; in checked studies, under half of them reflect an unresolved V gene, and why the rest are absent is not known. This sample lists more than 120,000 clones; about 10% were detected once. Around 1.4% of the sample is taken by the ten largest. The source material was naive CD4+ T cells from blood. According to the study, the label for this sample's cell subset or site signals: true naive CD4+ T cells. All receptors derive from a man younger than 35 in good health.

V gene TRBV5-4 combines with J gene TRBJ2-1; the match to TRBD2 covers 10 bases. Germline lookup yields CDR1 SGHNT and CDR2 YYREEE (reference sequence). The CDR3 consists of 15 residues. The V and J ends lost 2 bases and 6 bases, in that order; junction bases with no gene match: 5. CDR3 DNA: TGTGCCAGCAGCTTAATTAGCGGGGGGCTCAATGAGCAGTTCTTC. Protein: CASSLISGGLNEQFF.

This clone was counted a few times. The chain carries TRBV4-3 and TRBJ2-5; a possible D gene is TRBD1 (6 bases). The germline gives CDR1 LGHNA, CDR2 YSLEER. This CDR3 region has 16 residues. V lost 5 bases, J lost 2 bases, and 18 bases lay in between. The CDR3 sequence: CASSAQTGDGQETQYF. CDR3 coding DNA: TGCGCCAGCAGCGCGCAGACAGGAGATGGTCAAGAGACCCAGTACTTC.

The gene calls are TRBV5-1 and TRBJ2-4, with 7 bases lining up with TRBD1. After removal of 6 bases from V and 3 bases from J, the junction contained 9 bases not matched to a gene. Per germline, CDR1 SGHRS and CDR2 YFSETQ. This CDR3 spans 15 amino acids. In nucleotides, the CDR3 is TGCGCCAGCACCCAGACAGGGAAGGTCAAAAACATTCAGTACTTC. Its protein product is CASTQTGKVKNIQYF.

This chain uses TRBV2 with TRBJ2-7; 9 bases fit TRBD2. Germline V gene data show CDR1 as SNHLY and CDR2 as FYNNEI. CDR3 length equals 15 residues. With 5 bases clipped from V and 1 base from J, the junction kept 6 bases outside the gene matches. CDR3 DNA sequence: TGTGCCAGCAGTTTAGGACTAGCGATTTCCTACGAGCAGTACTTC. Translating it yields CASSLGLAISYEQYF.

Only a few counts were recorded for this clone. The chain links TRBV30 to TRBJ2-7; 11 bases align to TRBD1. Trimming removed 3 bases from V and 4 bases from J; junction bases left unmatched: 2. CDR1 GTSNPN and CDR2 SVGIG come from the germline V gene (reference sequence). The CDR3 sequence is 13 residues long. This chain's CDR3 is CAWRRDRGYEQYF. Here the CDR3 DNA reads TGTGCCTGGAGGCGGGACAGGGGGTACGAGCAGTACTTC.

This clone was observed a handful of times. V usage is TRBV4-2 and J usage is TRBJ2-3; TRBD1 is a possible D gene (6 bases). Trimming cost V 4 bases and J 4 bases, with 30 bases left between them. This CDR3 is 20 amino acids long. Germline loops: CDR1 LGHNA, CDR2 YNFKEQ. In nucleotides, the CDR3 is TGTGCCAGCAGCCTCCTGGGTTATGGCCGACAGGCAAAATGGGCAGATACGCAGTATTTT. This gives the protein CASSLLGYGRQAKWADTQYF.